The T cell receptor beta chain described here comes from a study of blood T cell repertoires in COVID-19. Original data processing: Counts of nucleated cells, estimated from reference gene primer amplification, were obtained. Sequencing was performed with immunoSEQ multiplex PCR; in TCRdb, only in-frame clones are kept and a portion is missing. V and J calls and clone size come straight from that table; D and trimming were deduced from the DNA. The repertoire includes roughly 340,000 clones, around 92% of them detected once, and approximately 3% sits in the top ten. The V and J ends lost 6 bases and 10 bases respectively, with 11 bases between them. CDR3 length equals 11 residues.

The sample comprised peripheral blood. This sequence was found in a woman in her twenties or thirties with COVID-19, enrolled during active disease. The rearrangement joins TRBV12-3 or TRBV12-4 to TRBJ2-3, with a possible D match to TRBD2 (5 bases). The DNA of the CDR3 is TGTGCCAGCAGCTCCGGGAACTCGCAGTATTTT. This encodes CASSSGNSQYF.